The present T cell receptor (beta chain) was sequenced within a study of control samples from healthy donors and cancer patients. Profiled with immunoSEQ multiplex PCR; TCRdb holds only in-frame clones, not every one. The sample holds some 410,000 clones, about 93% seen once. Germline V gives CDR1 MGHRA, CDR2 YSYEKL. The CDR3 runs 14 residues. V dropped 7 bases and J dropped 0 bases, with 9 bases sitting between them. V usage is TRBV4-1 and J usage is TRBJ1-4, with D unresolved. Sequenced sample: PBMCs. This receptor was identified in a middle-aged man with head and neck cancer. This CDR3 is CASNEMTTNEKLFF. Written as DNA, the CDR3 is TGCGCCAGCAACGAGATGACAACTAATGAAAAACTGTTTTTT.